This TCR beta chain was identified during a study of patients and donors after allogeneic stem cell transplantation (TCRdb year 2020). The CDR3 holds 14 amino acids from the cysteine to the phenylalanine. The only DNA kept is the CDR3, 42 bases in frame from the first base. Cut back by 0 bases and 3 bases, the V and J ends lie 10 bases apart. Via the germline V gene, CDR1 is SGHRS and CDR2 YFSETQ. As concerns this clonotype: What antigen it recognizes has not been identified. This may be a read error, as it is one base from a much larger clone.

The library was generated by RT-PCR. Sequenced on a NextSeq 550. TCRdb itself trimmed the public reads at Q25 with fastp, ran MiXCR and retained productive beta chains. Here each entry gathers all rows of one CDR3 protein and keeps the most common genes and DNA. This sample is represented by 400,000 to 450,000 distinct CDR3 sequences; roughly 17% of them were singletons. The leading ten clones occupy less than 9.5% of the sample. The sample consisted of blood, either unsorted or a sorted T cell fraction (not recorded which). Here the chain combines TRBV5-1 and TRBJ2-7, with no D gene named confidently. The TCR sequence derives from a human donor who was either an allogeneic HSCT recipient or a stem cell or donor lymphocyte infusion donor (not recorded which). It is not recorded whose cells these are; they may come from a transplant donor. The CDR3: CASSLGKVGYEQYF. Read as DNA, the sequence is TGCGCCAGCAGCTTGGGGAAAGTAGGCTACGAGCAGTACTTC.